One and the same sample provided the 13 T cell receptor beta chains below, sequenced in a study of CD8+ T cells in alopecia areata. The sequencing template was cDNA reverse transcribed from extracted RNA. Sequencing was performed with immunoSEQ multiplex PCR; in TCRdb, only in-frame clones are kept and a portion is missing. The data hold about 110,000 clones, with 55% to 70% observed a single time. What was sequenced was NKG2D-low CD8+ T cells sorted from blood. Every receptor here comes from a human donor with alopecia areata.

J is TRBJ2-7 and V is TRBV4-1; D is tentatively TRBD1 or TRBD2 (6 bases each). V shed 3 bases and J shed 3 bases, with 15 bases lying between them. Per the germline V gene, CDR1 is MGHRA and CDR2 is YSYEKL. The CDR3 covers 15 residues. CDR3 in amino acids: CASSQETRGNYEQYF. The CDR3 region has the DNA TGCGCCAGCAGCCAGGAGACTAGGGGGAACTACGAGCAGTACTTC.

The V call is TRBV15, the J call TRBJ2-1, with D perhaps TRBD1 or TRBD2 (5 bases each). Germline values: CDR1 LNHNV, CDR2 YYDKDF (reference sequence). Deletions cut 4 bases from V and 0 bases from J, with 7 bases between. This CDR3 spans 14 amino acids. CDR3 protein: CATSKGPSYNEQFF. CDR3 in DNA: TGTGCCACCAGCAAGGGACCCTCCTACAATGAGCAGTTCTTC.

This chain connects TRBV4-1 to TRBJ2-3; 7 bases line up with TRBD2. CDR3 length: 14 amino acids. With 4 bases clipped from V and 10 bases from J, the junction kept 11 bases outside the gene matches. Per the germline V gene, CDR1 is MGHRA and CDR2 is YSYEKL. The CDR3 DNA reads as TGCGCCAGCAGCCGCGGACTAGGTGCAAGTTCGCAGTATTTT. Residues: CASSRGLGASSQYF.

This clone was seen a handful of times. The genes are TRBV11-2 and TRBJ2-7; no reliable D call. This CDR3 comprises 10 residues. V lost 4 bases to trimming and J lost 6 bases, with 4 bases between them. In germline, CDR1 is SGHAT, CDR2 FQNNGV. The CDR3 protein is CASSSFEQYF. The CDR3 DNA sequence: TGTGCCAGCAGCTCATTCGAGCAGTACTTC.

This chain joins TRBV30 and TRBJ2-7; tentatively, D is TRBD2 (5 bases). The CDR3 is 13 amino acids. Germline values: CDR1 GTSNPN, CDR2 SVGIG (reference sequence). V was cut by 6 bases and J by 0 bases, with 12 bases left in between. DNA for the CDR3: TGTGCCTGCCAAGCGGATCCCTCCTACGAGCAGTACTTC. Its translation is CACQADPSYEQYF.

This chain joins TRBV7-9 and TRBJ1-1, with 10 bases aligning to TRBD1. Looked up from germline, CDR1 is SEHNR and CDR2 is FQNEAQ (reference sequence). J lost 9 bases, V lost 8 bases, and 9 bases had no gene match. The CDR3 length is 13 residues. CDR3 amino acids: CASSGTGEPKAFF. In DNA form, the CDR3 reads TGTGCCAGCTCAGGGACAGGGGAACCCAAAGCTTTCTTT.

The chain has TRBV27 and TRBJ2-7; D possibly corresponds to TRBD1 (5 bases). Trimming cost V 3 bases and J 2 bases, with 11 bases left between them. The CDR3 runs 14 residues. Looked up from germline, CDR1 is MNHEY and CDR2 is SMNVEV (reference sequence). This chain's CDR3 is CASSFWGNAYEQYF. CDR3 sequence (DNA): TGTGCCAGCAGTTTTTGGGGCAACGCCTACGAGCAGTACTTC.

V and J are TRBV7-8 and TRBJ2-1; possibly TRBD1 or TRBD2 for D (7 bases each). The CDR3 is 16 residues long. V lost 5 bases to trimming and J lost 8 bases, with 22 bases between them. Germline CDR1 and CDR2: SGHVS and FQNEAQ. CDR3 protein: CASSPGGAYSGDEQFF. In DNA, the CDR3 is TGTGCCAGCAGCCCAGGGGGGGCGTACTCAGGCGATGAGCAGTTCTTC.

The chain recombines TRBV5-6 with TRBJ1-1, with 7 nucleotides matching TRBD1. Germline CDR1 reads SGHDT; CDR2 reads YYEEEE. This CDR3 region has 14 residues. The V and J ends lost 2 bases and 6 bases, in that order; junction bases with no gene match: 7. The CDR3: CASSFDRVAAEAFF. The CDR3 DNA is TGTGCCAGCAGCTTTGACAGGGTAGCGGCTGAAGCTTTCTTT.

V gene TRBV4-1 combines with J gene TRBJ2-3; D gene unclear. V lost 4 bases and J lost 6, with 11 bases in between. Germline V gives CDR1 MGHRA, CDR2 YSYEKL. This CDR3 is built from 13 residues. The CDR3 protein is CASSPNIPDTQYF. Written as DNA, the CDR3 is TGCGCCAGCAGCCCTAACATTCCGGATACGCAGTATTTT.

V usage is TRBV4-2 and J usage is TRBJ2-7; D may be TRBD1 or TRBD2 (6 bases each). V lost 0 bases, J lost 4 bases, and 13 bases lay in between. The CDR3 is 15 residues long. Germline V gene lookup returns CDR1 LGHNA and CDR2 YNFKEQ. CDR3 loop: CASSQDRGDQYEQYF. The DNA of the CDR3 is TGTGCCAGCAGCCAAGATAGGGGGGACCAATACGAGCAGTACTTC.

V usage is TRBV30 and J usage is TRBJ2-7; D may match TRBD1 or TRBD2 (5 bases each). V gave up 3 bases and J gave up 6 bases, with 9 bases separating them. Looked up from germline, CDR1 is GTSNPN and CDR2 is SVGIG (reference sequence). The CDR3 runs to 11 residues. CDR3 in amino acids: CAWRSRGEQYF. The CDR3 nucleotides read TGTGCCTGGAGGTCGAGGGGCGAGCAGTACTTC.

The table lists this clone with a few counts. The chain is built from TRBV19 and TRBJ1-5; tentatively, D is TRBD1 (5 bases). The V end was cut by 3 bases, the J end by 3 bases, with 12 bases between. Per germline, CDR1 LNHDA and CDR2 SQIVND (reference sequence). The CDR3 is 15 residues long. CDR3 sequence (DNA): TGTGCCAGTAGTATTCTACAGGTGCTCAATCAGCCCCAGCATTTT. Translated: CASSILQVLNQPQHF.